Below are 30 T cell receptor beta chains sequenced from a single sample in a study of T cells in Graves' hyperthyroidism and ophthalmopathy. The TCR beta CDR3 regions underwent amplification using RNA transcripts as the source. TCR CDR3 regions were first amplified by RT-PCR with HTBI primers. MiXCR, applied by TCRdb to the multiplex PCR reads, yields one record per CDR3 protein. The sample lists 150,000 or so distinct CDR3 sequences, around 21% seen once, with 60% to 70% in the top ten. The sample comprised blood. These receptors came from a woman aged 45 to 65 with Graves' hyperthyroidism that later progressed to Graves' ophthalmopathy.

This clonotype showed up many times. This may be a read error: a much more frequent sequence differs by one nucleotide. The chain employs TRBV11-2 and TRBJ2-7; possible D gene TRBD2, 6 bases. In germline, CDR1 is SGHAT, CDR2 FQNNGV. CDR3 length: 14 amino acids. The CDR3 here is CASSRAEGTYKQYF. As DNA, the CDR3 is TGTGCCAGCAGTCGAGCGGAGGGGACCTACAAGCAGTACTTC.

This clonotype was found many times. The genes are TRBV28 and TRBJ2-7, with a weak D call TRBD2 (6 bases). This CDR3 has 14 residues. V lost 5 bases and J lost 0, with 11 bases in between. Germline CDR1 is MDHEN and CDR2 is SYDVKM. This CDR3 reads CASSPRLDSYEQYF. The DNA for the CDR3 is TGTGCCAGCAGTCCCCGACTAGACTCCTACGAGCAGTACTTC.

Ten or more counts support this clonotype. V usage is TRBV2 and J usage is TRBJ2-3, with 12 bases matching TRBD2. The CDR3 sequence is 23 residues long. V shed 2 bases and J 0 bases; nucleotides not matched to a gene: 21. From germline, CDR1 is SNHLY and CDR2 FYNNEI. The CDR3 here is CASSESRRRGPAGTSGSTDTQYF. CDR3 coding DNA: TGTGCCAGCAGTGAATCCAGGCGGAGGGGTCCCGCCGGGACTAGCGGGAGCACAGATACGCAGTATTTT.

In its sample, this clonotype was seen many times. The rearrangement links TRBV27 to TRBJ2-5; tentatively, D is TRBD1 (5 bases). The CDR3 contains 16 residues. Looked up from germline, CDR1 is MNHEY and CDR2 is SMNVEV (reference sequence). Trimming cost V 4 bases and J 4 bases, with 19 bases left between them. The CDR3 sequence is CASSSQTAPGGETQYF. DNA for the CDR3: TGTGCCAGCAGTTCCCAGACAGCCCCAGGCGGAGAGACCCAGTACTTC.

Regarding this clonotype: With a much larger clone just one base away, this may be a read error. The rearrangement links TRBV2 to TRBJ2-5; TRBD1 agrees at 9 bases. Looked up from germline, CDR1 is SNHLY and CDR2 is FYNNEI. This CDR3 is 16 amino acids long. This CDR3 reads CAISEALGQGGKTQYF. DNA for the CDR3: TGTGCCATCAGTGAAGCTCTGGGACAGGGAGGGAAGACCCAGTACTTC.

The chain is built from TRBV29-1 and TRBJ2-3; 12 positions agree with TRBD2. V was clipped by 7 bases and J by 3 bases; unmatched bases: 8. The CDR3 length is 15 residues. The V gene's germline CDR1 is SQVTM and CDR2 ANQGSEA. The CDR3 loop is CSADRLAGATDTQYF. The CDR3 nucleotides read TGCAGCGCCGACCGACTAGCGGGGGCAACAGATACGCAGTATTTT.

This clonotype came up a few times. V usage is TRBV30 and J usage is TRBJ2-5; D could derive from TRBD1 or TRBD2 (5 bases each). V lost 1 base, J lost 12 bases, and 12 bases lay in between. The CDR3 runs 11 residues. CDR1 is GTSNPN, CDR2 SVGIG, per germline (reference sequence). CDR3 sequence reads: CAWSGALGEYF. CDR3 nucleotides: TGTGCCTGGAGTGGAGCCTTGGGGGAGTACTTC. Based on the CDR3 plus reference TRBV30 and TRBJ2-5, the full variable domain is SQTIHQWPATLVQPVGSPLSLECTVEGTSNPNLYWYRQAAGRGLQLLFYSVGIGQISSEVPQNLSASRPQDRQFILSSKKLLLSDSGFYLCAWSGALGEYFGPGTRLLVL.

As regards this clonotype: This may be a read error: a much more frequent sequence differs by one nucleotide. This sequence joins TRBV2 and TRBJ1-2; 7 bases line up with TRBD1. The V segment lost 6 bases and the J segment 6 bases; nucleotides outside the gene matches: 16. Germline V gives CDR1 SNHLY, CDR2 FYNNEI. The CDR3 spans 16 residues. The CDR3 DNA reads as TGTGCCAGCAGAGAACTATCTCGCGGGACAGTCAATGGCTACACCTTC. Translation: CASRELSRGTVNGYTF.

As concerns this clonotype: This could be a read error, since a much larger clone is one nucleotide away. The rearrangement uses TRBV6-2 or TRBV6-3 and TRBJ1-2; D possibly corresponds to TRBD1 (5 bases). CDR1 MNHEY and CDR2 SVGEGT come from the germline V gene. This CDR3 has 13 amino acids. The V end was cut by 0 bases, the J end by 6 bases, with 8 bases between. This CDR3 reads CASSYSAGNGYTF. Written as DNA, the CDR3 is TGTGCCAGCAGTTACTCGGCAGGGAATGGCTACACCTTC.

This clonotype has just a few counts. This could be a read error, since a much larger clone is one nucleotide away. The J gene is TRBJ2-2, the V gene TRBV3-1; no definite D call. The germline CDR1 and CDR2 sequences are LGHDT and YNNKEL (reference sequence). The CDR3 contains 14 residues. DNA of the CDR3: TGTGTCAGCAGCCAAGCGCTGAACACCGGGGAGCTGTTTTTT. As protein: CVSSQALNTGELFF.

The chain employs TRBV18 and TRBJ1-2; no definite D call. This CDR3 has 14 residues. The germline gives CDR1 KGHSH, CDR2 LQKENI. V lost 0 bases, J lost 3 bases, and 8 bases lay in between. The CDR3 DNA is TGTGCCAGCTCACCACCAGGGCTGGACTATGGCTACACCTTC. Translation gives CASSPPGLDYGYTF.

This clonotype has a count of ten or more. This chain connects TRBV2 to TRBJ2-7; D possibly corresponds to TRBD1 (6 bases). Between the trimmed V and J ends, which lost 10 bases and 1 base, there was a span of 14 bases. The CDR3 sequence is 13 residues long. Germline CDR1 SNHLY, CDR2 FYNNEI. CDR3: CATKQGGSYEQYF. CDR3 sequence (DNA): TGTGCCACTAAACAGGGTGGGTCCTACGAGCAGTACTTC. Together with reference TRBV2 and TRBJ2-7, the CDR3 gives the full variable domain: EPEVTQTPSHQVTQMGQEVILRCVPISNHLYFYWYRQILGQKVEFLVSFYNNEISEKSEIFDDQFSVERPDGSNFTLKIRSTKLEDSAMYFCATKQGGSYEQYFGPGTRLTVT.

This clonotype came up many times. The rearrangement uses TRBV27 and TRBJ2-7, with D possibly matching TRBD2 (6 bases). From germline, CDR1 is MNHEY and CDR2 SMNVEV (reference sequence). This CDR3 has 15 residues. Deletions cut 6 bases from V and 4 bases from J, with 19 bases between. DNA of the CDR3: TGTGCCAGCAGCTCTCCTCAGGGAGGATTATACGAGCAGTACTTC. Residues: CASSSPQGGLYEQYF.

This clonotype was found many times. This chain joins TRBV20-1 and TRBJ2-2; 12 bases agree with TRBD2. The ends lost 2 bases at V and 5 bases at J; junction bases unmatched: 6. Germline CDR1 reads DFQATT; CDR2 reads SNEGSKA (reference sequence). This CDR3 is built from 16 residues. CDR3 in DNA: TGCAGTGCTAGACAATCTAGCGGGAGGGGGACCGGGGAGCTGTTTTTT. This encodes CSARQSSGRGTGELFF.

At least ten counts were recorded for this clonotype. The J gene is TRBJ1-1, the V gene TRBV20-1; D is ambiguous. V lost 0 bases and J lost 11, with 7 bases in between. This CDR3 contains 10 residues. The germline CDR1 and CDR2 sequences are DFQATT and SNEGSKA (reference sequence). The CDR3: CSARDLVAFF. The CDR3 DNA sequence: TGCAGTGCTAGAGATCTGGTGGCTTTCTTT.

This chain uses TRBV4-1 with TRBJ1-1; D is unresolved. V was cut by 0 bases and J by 0 bases, with 8 bases left in between. The germline CDR1 and CDR2 sequences are MGHRA and YSYEKL. This CDR3 is 15 amino acids long. CDR3 loop: CASSQESRLNTEAFF. In nucleotides, the CDR3 is TGCGCCAGCAGCCAAGAGTCCCGATTGAACACTGAAGCTTTCTTT.

The rearrangement uses TRBV3-1 and TRBJ1-2; 8 bases match TRBD1. The CDR3 has 12 residues. Germline trimming cut 8 bases from V and 8 bases from J; bases unmatched to any gene: 7. Germline CDR1 and CDR2: LGHDT and YNNKEL (reference sequence). The CDR3 nucleotides read TGTGCCAGCGGACAGGGACAGGCCGGCTACACCTTC. Translated: CASGQGQAGYTF.

This clonotype was found many times. The chain carries TRBV5-1 and TRBJ2-1, with 11 positions matching TRBD1. CDR1 is SGHRS, CDR2 YFSETQ, per germline. The CDR3 sequence is 15 residues long. J lost 9 bases, V lost 0 bases, and 5 bases had no gene match. The CDR3 region has the DNA TGCGCCAGCAGCTTGGCCGGGACAGGGGGTAGTGAGCAGTTCTTC. This encodes CASSLAGTGGSEQFF.

This clonotype showed up just a few times. V and J are TRBV28 and TRBJ1-4; TRBD1 might be the D (5 bases). Germline values: CDR1 MDHEN, CDR2 SYDVKM. This CDR3 is 15 amino acids long. The V gene lost 6 bases and the J gene lost 0 bases, with 11 bases spanning the gap. This chain's CDR3 is CASRMTVATNEKLFF. DNA of the CDR3: TGTGCCAGCAGGATGACAGTTGCAACTAATGAAAAACTGTTTTTT.

In its sample, this clonotype was seen a few times. The chain uses TRBV28 and TRBJ1-5; tentative D call: TRBD1 (6 bases). Germline-derived CDR1 and CDR2 are MDHEN and SYDVKM. CDR3 length: 14 residues. The ends were cut back, 2 bases at V and 6 bases at J, with 11 bases in the middle. This CDR3 is CASSLNRVGQPQHF. DNA for the CDR3: TGTGCCAGCAGTTTAAACAGGGTCGGTCAGCCCCAGCATTTT.

This clonotype was observed at least ten times. This sequence joins TRBV7-2 and TRBJ2-1, with 7 bases identical to TRBD2. This CDR3 has 16 residues. V lost 0 bases and J lost 2; bases outside the gene matches: 4. Germline CDR1 and CDR2: SGHTA and FQGNSA. As DNA, the CDR3 is TGTGCCAGCAGCTTAGCGGCTAGCGGAGCCTACAATGAGCAGTTCTTC. It specifies CASSLAASGAYNEQFF.

There are many counts of this clonotype. The chain joins TRBV11-2 to TRBJ1-3; TRBD1 matches 7 bases. The CDR3 runs to 16 residues. The V gene end was trimmed by 5 bases and the J gene end by 3 bases; junction bases not matched to a gene: 10. In germline, CDR1 is SGHAT, CDR2 FQNNGV. As DNA, the CDR3 is TGTGCCAGCAGCCCACCGGCGACAGGGCATGGAAACACCATATATTTT. It specifies CASSPPATGHGNTIYF.

Concerning this clonotype: A read error is possible here, since a much larger clone lies one base away. The chain has TRBV7-8 and TRBJ2-7, with 9 bases identical to TRBD1. CDR1 SGHVS and CDR2 FQNEAQ come from the germline V gene. V lost 4 bases, J lost 5 bases, and 6 bases stayed unmatched. The CDR3 spans 14 residues. CDR3 region: CASSSQGAQDEQYF. The CDR3 nucleotides are TGTGCCAGCAGCTCACAGGGGGCGCAGGACGAGCAGTACTTC.

The chain has TRBV20-1 and TRBJ2-3; the match to TRBD2 covers 7 bases. The CDR3 consists of 14 residues. Germline V gene sequence: CDR1 DFQATT, CDR2 SNEGSKA (reference sequence). The trim removed 2 bases at V and 2 bases at J, leaving 4 bases unmatched. The CDR3 loop is CSARTSVVTDTQYF. The DNA of the CDR3 is TGCAGTGCTAGAACTAGCGTAGTCACAGATACGCAGTATTTT.

This clonotype was seen ten or more times. The chain's CDR3 is CASSLEYEAFF. CDR3 nucleotide sequence: TGTGCCAGCAGCTTAGAGTATGAAGCTTTCTTT. This chain uses TRBV11-2 with TRBJ1-1, with D hard to call. CDR3 length: 11 residues. Deletions cut 0 bases from V and 7 bases from J, with 3 bases between. The V gene's germline CDR1 is SGHAT and CDR2 FQNNGV.

This clonotype was detected ten times or more. The chain couples TRBV7-3 to TRBJ2-3, with TRBD2 identical over 7 bases. Germline loops: CDR1 SGHTA, CDR2 FQGTGA. J gave up 4 bases and V 2 bases, and 6 bases lay outside the gene matches. The CDR3 has 15 residues. The CDR3 DNA follows: TGTGCCAGCAGCTTAGGACTAGGAAGGGCAGATACGCAGTATTTT. This gives the protein CASSLGLGRADTQYF. Complete variable domain (other parts from reference TRBV7-3 and TRBJ2-3): GAGVSQTPSNKVTEKGKYVELRCDPISGHTALYWYRQSLGQGPEFLIYFQGTGAADDSGLPNDRFFAVRPEGSVSTLKIQRTERGDSAVYLCASSLGLGRADTQYFGPGTRLTVL.

This rearrangement joins TRBV6-1 to TRBJ2-4, with D possibly being TRBD2 (5 bases). The CDR3 runs to 14 residues. The V gene lost 6 bases and the J gene lost 2 bases, with 11 bases spanning the gap. The germline V gene encodes CDR1 MNHNS and CDR2 SASEGT. The CDR3 region has the DNA TGTGCCAGCAGCGCCGGGATATCCAAAAACATTCAGTACTTC. It specifies CASSAGISKNIQYF.

This clonotype was observed at least ten times. The chain combines TRBV7-8 with TRBJ2-3; TRBD2 aligns across 9 bases. This CDR3 is 16 amino acids long. Trimming at V came to 0 bases and at J to 5 bases, leaving 6 bases not matched to a gene. Germline CDR1 reads SGHVS; CDR2 reads FQNEAQ. The CDR3 coding sequence is TGTGCCAGCAGCTTAGCCTCGGCGGGAGGGGGAGATACGCAGTATTTT. It specifies CASSLASAGGGDTQYF.

V and J are TRBV11-2 and TRBJ2-1; TRBD2 matches 7 bases. The CDR3 covers 15 residues. Germline loops: CDR1 SGHAT, CDR2 FQNNGV. The ends lost 5 bases at V and 10 bases at J; junction bases unmatched: 14. The CDR3 nucleotides read TGTGCCAGCAGCCCCCGACGGACTAGATCTGAGGAGCAGTTCTTC. Translating it yields CASSPRRTRSEEQFF.

In its sample, this clonotype was seen many times. The V gene is TRBV7-6, the J gene TRBJ2-7, with D possibly matching TRBD2 (5 bases). The germline V and J ends were trimmed by 1 base and 5 bases, with 12 bases remaining between them. The CDR3 sequence is 14 residues long. CDR1 SGHVS and CDR2 FNYEAQ come from the germline V gene. The CDR3 bases are TGTGCCAGCAGCTTAGGCGGGCCCGTGAACGAGCAGTACTTC. Residues: CASSLGGPVNEQYF.